These 18 T cell receptor beta chains were all obtained from the same sample, sequenced in a study of regulatory T cells in long-lasting Graves disease. Time point meaning: newly diagnosed GD, antithyroid drugs for less than 3 months. Preparation of the TCR library used RNA extracted from PBMCs. CDR3-region Arm-PCR and iRepertoire HTBI primers produced the TCR beta libraries. MiXCR, applied by TCRdb to the multiplex PCR reads, yields one record per CDR3 protein. The table shows 400,000 to 650,000 distinct CDR3 sequences, with 16% occurring only once. These same data were also listed under a study on T cells in Graves' hyperthyroidism and ophthalmopathy.

The input for sequencing was peripheral blood mononuclear cells (PBMCs), taken at new diagnosis, from a patient treated with antithyroid drugs. These receptors were taken from a woman aged 35-65 years with Graves disease.

In its sample, this clonotype was seen a few times. The J gene is TRBJ1-6, the V gene TRBV27; TRBD1 aligns across 7 bases. CDR3 length: 15 amino acids. Germline trimming cut 5 bases from V and 2 bases from J; bases unmatched to any gene: 3. Germline lookup yields CDR1 MNHEY and CDR2 SMNVEV (reference sequence). CDR3 loop: CASSIGTAYNSPLHF. The CDR3 DNA sequence: TGTGCCAGCAGTATAGGGACAGCCTATAATTCACCCCTCCACTTT.

This clonotype has ten or more counts. This sequence joins TRBV7-3 and TRBJ2-5; 8 positions agree with TRBD1. V lost 5 bases, J lost 4 bases, and 21 bases stayed unmatched. Germline assignment: CDR1 SGHTA and CDR2 FQGTGA. This CDR3 comprises 19 residues. The CDR3 sequence: CASSPIGTGPLGYRETQYF. The CDR3 coding sequence is TGTGCCAGCAGCCCTATCGGGACAGGACCCCTGGGGTATAGAGAGACCCAGTACTTC.

V usage is TRBV7-9 and J usage is TRBJ1-1; the D is unclear. V was trimmed by 5 bases and J by 6 bases, leaving 13 bases between them. The CDR3 spans 13 residues. Germline loops: CDR1 SEHNR, CDR2 FQNEAQ (reference sequence). The CDR3 loop is CASSVDITSEAFF. DNA of the CDR3: TGTGCCAGCAGCGTCGACATCACTTCTGAAGCTTTCTTT.

V gene TRBV19 combines with J gene TRBJ1-5; D is perhaps TRBD1 (5 bases). Germline V gene lookup returns CDR1 LNHDA and CDR2 SQIVND (reference sequence). The CDR3 has 18 amino acids. Trimming stripped 5 bases from V and 0 bases from J, with 20 bases between. Here the CDR3 reads CASSPLERRGYSNQPQHF. The CDR3 bases are TGTGCCAGTAGTCCCCTTGAGCGGAGGGGCTATAGCAATCAGCCCCAGCATTTT.

This clonotype showed up just a few times. The J gene is TRBJ2-2, the V gene TRBV7-8; TRBD1 might be the D (6 bases). CDR3 length equals 13 residues. V was trimmed by 6 bases and J by 8 bases, leaving 13 bases between them. Germline CDR1 SGHVS, CDR2 FQNEAQ. The CDR3 here is CASRPDSMGELFF. The DNA of the CDR3 is TGTGCCAGCAGGCCGGACAGTATGGGGGAGCTGTTTTTT. The complete variable domain, with remaining parts taken from reference TRBV7-8 and TRBJ2-2, reads GAGVSQSPRYKVAKRGQDVALRCDPISGHVSLFWYQQALGQGPEFLTYFQNEAQLDKSGLPSDRFFAERPEGSVSTLKIQRTQQEDSAVYLCASRPDSMGELFFGEGSRLTVL.

There are many counts of this clonotype. The chain combines TRBV29-1 with TRBJ1-1; D is undetermined. This CDR3 comprises 10 residues. Trimming took off 3 bases at V and 4 bases at J, with 3 bases between the two ends. Germline V CDR1 and CDR2: SQVTM, ANQGSEA. The CDR3 bases are TGCAGCGTTGAGGGCACTGAAGCTTTCTTT. Its translation is CSVEGTEAFF.

This clonotype was seen ten or more times. The rearrangement links TRBV6-5 to TRBJ2-5; 7 nucleotides agree with TRBD2. V lost 4 bases and J lost 3; bases outside the gene matches: 11. Germline V gene sequence: CDR1 MNHEY, CDR2 SVGAGI. The CDR3 extends over 16 amino acids. CDR3 loop: CASSSGRDYLKETQYF. CDR3 coding DNA: TGTGCCAGCAGTTCCGGCCGGGACTACCTCAAAGAGACCCAGTACTTC.

This clonotype was observed at least ten times. The V gene is TRBV2, the J gene TRBJ1-6; TRBD1 matches 9 bases. This CDR3 contains 14 residues. V lost 4 bases to trimming and J lost 7 bases; unmatched junction nucleotides: 2. The V gene's germline CDR1 is SNHLY and CDR2 FYNNEI. CDR3 DNA sequence: TGTGCCAGCAGTGGACAGGGGGAAAATTCACCCCTCCACTTT. Amino acids: CASSGQGENSPLHF.

This clonotype was counted ten times or more. The J gene is TRBJ1-2, the V gene TRBV12-3 or TRBV12-4; 11 nucleotides match TRBD1. The J segment lost 5 bases and the V segment lost 4 bases, leaving 6 bases of the junction unmatched. CDR3 length equals 15 residues. The CDR3 protein is CASSSRDRGWYGYTF. For the CDR3, the DNA is TGTGCCAGCAGTTCACGGGACAGGGGGTGGTATGGCTACACCTTC.

This clonotype showed up just a few times. The chain employs TRBV9 and TRBJ2-7; 10 bases line up with TRBD1. Per germline, CDR1 SGDLS and CDR2 YYNGEE. V trimming: 0 bases; J trimming: 6 bases; junction bases outside the gene matches: 6. CDR3 size: 15 residues. The CDR3 DNA reads as TGTGCCAGCAGCGTAGGACAGGGGGCAAACACCGAGCAGTACTTC. Translation: CASSVGQGANTEQYF.

The chain recombines TRBV5-4 with TRBJ2-3, with D perhaps TRBD1 or TRBD2 (5 bases each). Trimming stripped 1 base from V and 0 bases from J, with 12 bases between. The CDR3 has 16 amino acids. Looked up from germline, CDR1 is SGHNT and CDR2 is YYREEE (reference sequence). This chain's CDR3 is CASSLRGPFSTDTQYF. The CDR3 nucleotides are TGTGCCAGCAGCTTGCGGGGACCGTTTAGCACAGATACGCAGTATTTT. Full variable domain (missing parts from reference TRBV5-4 and TRBJ2-3): ETGVTQSPTHLIKTRGQQVTLRCSSQSGHNTVSWYQQALGQGPQFIFQYYREEENGRGNFPPRFSGLQFPNYSSELNVNALELDDSALYLCASSLRGPFSTDTQYFGPGTRLTVL.

V usage is TRBV9 and J usage is TRBJ1-3; tentatively, D is TRBD1 (5 bases). The CDR3 consists of 15 residues. V lost 4 bases and J lost 1, with 12 bases in between. Germline V lookup: CDR1 SGDLS, CDR2 YYNGEE. Here the CDR3 reads CASSPHQGSGNTIYF. CDR3 DNA: TGTGCCAGCAGCCCCCATCAGGGTTCTGGAAACACCATATATTTT. The entire variable domain, with the rest obtained from reference TRBV9 and TRBJ1-3, is as follows: DSGVTQTPKHLITATGQRVTLRCSPRSGDLSVYWYQQSLDQGLQFLIQYYNGEERAKGNILERFSAQQFPDLHSELNLSSLELGDSALYFCASSPHQGSGNTIYFGEGSWLTVV.

This clonotype was recorded many times. This chain connects TRBV20-1 to TRBJ2-5; 10 bases fit TRBD2. The length of the CDR3 is 16 residues. V was clipped by 0 bases and J by 5 bases; unmatched bases: 9. The germline gives CDR1 DFQATT, CDR2 SNEGSKA (reference sequence). Here the CDR3 reads CSARDSEAGGHETQYF. For the CDR3, the DNA is TGCAGTGCTAGAGATTCCGAAGCGGGGGGGCATGAGACCCAGTACTTC.

This chain joins TRBV12-3 or TRBV12-4 and TRBJ1-2; D remains unclear. This CDR3 has 13 residues. Between the trimmed V and J ends, which lost 4 bases and 0 bases, there was a span of 6 bases. CDR3 sequence (DNA): TGTGCCAGCAGTTCGAATCCTAACTATGGCTACACCTTC. Protein product: CASSSNPNYGYTF.

This clonotype was counted ten times or more. V and J are TRBV6-1 and TRBJ2-7; the D gene is possibly TRBD2 (5 bases). CDR3 length: 14 amino acids. Trimming took 8 bases from V and 5 from J, leaving 19 bases between them. Germline CDR1 is MNHNS and CDR2 is SASEGT. This CDR3 is CASRRTQWADEQYF. DNA for the CDR3: TGTGCCAGCCGCCGGACTCAGTGGGCCGACGAGCAGTACTTC.

In its sample, this clonotype was seen many times. The V and J genes are TRBV2 and TRBJ2-5; 9 bases line up with TRBD2. Germline V gene sequence: CDR1 SNHLY, CDR2 FYNNEI. After removal of 7 bases from V and 2 bases from J, the junction contained 8 bases not matched to a gene. The CDR3 is 15 residues long. The CDR3 here is CASTQRGAGQETQYF. Written as DNA, the CDR3 is TGTGCCAGCACCCAGCGGGGGGCAGGGCAAGAGACCCAGTACTTC.

This clonotype was detected a few times. The chain is built from TRBV4-1 and TRBJ1-2, with D perhaps matching TRBD1 (5 bases). The CDR3 contains 15 residues. The germline V gene has CDR1 MGHRA and CDR2 YSYEKL. Trimming cost V 4 bases and J 4 bases, with 16 bases left between them. CDR3 coding DNA: TGCGCCAGCAGCCTTGGACACCCGGAGAGCTATGGCTACACCTTC. It translates to CASSLGHPESYGYTF.

The V call is TRBV5-1, the J call TRBJ1-5, with 7 bases that match TRBD1. Germline CDR1 and CDR2: SGHRS and YFSETQ. Trimming at V came to 4 bases and at J to 3 bases, leaving 13 bases not matched to a gene. The CDR3 runs 17 residues. CDR3 protein: CASSLMVKTGTNQPQHF. The CDR3 nucleotides read TGCGCCAGCAGCCTCATGGTAAAGACAGGGACCAATCAGCCCCAGCATTTT. The full variable domain, completed using reference TRBV5-1 and TRBJ1-5, is KAGVTQTPRYLIKTRGQQVTLSCSPISGHRSVSWYQQTPGQGLQFLFEYFSETQRNKGNFPGRFSGRQFSNSRSEMNVSTLELGDSALYLCASSLMVKTGTNQPQHFGDGTRLSIL.